These 2 T cell receptor beta chains came from one sample sequenced in a study of T cells in tumors after PD-1 blockade. Only in-frame clones appear in the TCRdb table, and some are missing; sequencing was by immunoSEQ multiplex PCR. The top ten clones hold about an eighth of a sample with 55,000 to 65,000 clones, roughly 78% of them seen once. The sample was PBMCs, taken before anti-PD-1 treatment. Source of these receptors: a human donor with basal cell carcinoma.

This clone has a single count. This chain joins TRBV27 and TRBJ2-7, with D unclear. Germline lookup yields CDR1 MNHEY and CDR2 SMNVEV (reference sequence). V was shortened by 5 bases and J by 6 bases, with 20 bases between the two germline ends. The CDR3 consists of 15 residues. The CDR3 DNA reads TGTGCCAGCAGTCCTGCCCAAAGAGGAACTTCCGAGCAGTACTTC. This codes for CASSPAQRGTSEQYF.

This chain links TRBV6-2 or TRBV6-3 with TRBJ2-1; the match to TRBD2 covers 9 bases. V gave up 0 bases and J gave up 4 bases; unmatched junction bases: 7. The CDR3 runs 17 residues. The V gene's germline CDR1 is MNHEY and CDR2 SVGEGT. The CDR3 DNA follows: TGTGCCAGCAGTTACTCCCCGGGACTAGCTCTATACAATGAGCAGTTCTTC. This gives the protein CASSYSPGLALYNEQFF.